This T cell receptor beta chain appears in the sequencing data of a study of early T cells in non-severe SARS-CoV-2 infection. TCRdb ran MiXCR on the 5' RACE reads and lists one entry per CDR3 protein. There are about 61,000 distinct CDR3 sequences in the sample; 10% to 13% occur only once, and 1.7% lies in the top ten. The germline CDR1 and CDR2 sequences are SQVTM and ANQGSEA. Trimming at V came to 6 bases and at J to 9 bases, leaving 17 bases not matched to a gene. This CDR3 is built from 15 residues. Sequences were obtained from whole blood. This TCR derives from an adult who was a healthcare worker with PCR-confirmed SARS-CoV-2 infection or an uninfected control (not recorded which). The chain joins TRBV29-1 to TRBJ2-1; TRBD2 agrees at 7 bases. In DNA, the CDR3 is TGCAGCGTGCACCCGCCGGGACTACCCCTGGGTGAGCAGTTCTTC. It specifies CSVHPPGLPLGEQFF.